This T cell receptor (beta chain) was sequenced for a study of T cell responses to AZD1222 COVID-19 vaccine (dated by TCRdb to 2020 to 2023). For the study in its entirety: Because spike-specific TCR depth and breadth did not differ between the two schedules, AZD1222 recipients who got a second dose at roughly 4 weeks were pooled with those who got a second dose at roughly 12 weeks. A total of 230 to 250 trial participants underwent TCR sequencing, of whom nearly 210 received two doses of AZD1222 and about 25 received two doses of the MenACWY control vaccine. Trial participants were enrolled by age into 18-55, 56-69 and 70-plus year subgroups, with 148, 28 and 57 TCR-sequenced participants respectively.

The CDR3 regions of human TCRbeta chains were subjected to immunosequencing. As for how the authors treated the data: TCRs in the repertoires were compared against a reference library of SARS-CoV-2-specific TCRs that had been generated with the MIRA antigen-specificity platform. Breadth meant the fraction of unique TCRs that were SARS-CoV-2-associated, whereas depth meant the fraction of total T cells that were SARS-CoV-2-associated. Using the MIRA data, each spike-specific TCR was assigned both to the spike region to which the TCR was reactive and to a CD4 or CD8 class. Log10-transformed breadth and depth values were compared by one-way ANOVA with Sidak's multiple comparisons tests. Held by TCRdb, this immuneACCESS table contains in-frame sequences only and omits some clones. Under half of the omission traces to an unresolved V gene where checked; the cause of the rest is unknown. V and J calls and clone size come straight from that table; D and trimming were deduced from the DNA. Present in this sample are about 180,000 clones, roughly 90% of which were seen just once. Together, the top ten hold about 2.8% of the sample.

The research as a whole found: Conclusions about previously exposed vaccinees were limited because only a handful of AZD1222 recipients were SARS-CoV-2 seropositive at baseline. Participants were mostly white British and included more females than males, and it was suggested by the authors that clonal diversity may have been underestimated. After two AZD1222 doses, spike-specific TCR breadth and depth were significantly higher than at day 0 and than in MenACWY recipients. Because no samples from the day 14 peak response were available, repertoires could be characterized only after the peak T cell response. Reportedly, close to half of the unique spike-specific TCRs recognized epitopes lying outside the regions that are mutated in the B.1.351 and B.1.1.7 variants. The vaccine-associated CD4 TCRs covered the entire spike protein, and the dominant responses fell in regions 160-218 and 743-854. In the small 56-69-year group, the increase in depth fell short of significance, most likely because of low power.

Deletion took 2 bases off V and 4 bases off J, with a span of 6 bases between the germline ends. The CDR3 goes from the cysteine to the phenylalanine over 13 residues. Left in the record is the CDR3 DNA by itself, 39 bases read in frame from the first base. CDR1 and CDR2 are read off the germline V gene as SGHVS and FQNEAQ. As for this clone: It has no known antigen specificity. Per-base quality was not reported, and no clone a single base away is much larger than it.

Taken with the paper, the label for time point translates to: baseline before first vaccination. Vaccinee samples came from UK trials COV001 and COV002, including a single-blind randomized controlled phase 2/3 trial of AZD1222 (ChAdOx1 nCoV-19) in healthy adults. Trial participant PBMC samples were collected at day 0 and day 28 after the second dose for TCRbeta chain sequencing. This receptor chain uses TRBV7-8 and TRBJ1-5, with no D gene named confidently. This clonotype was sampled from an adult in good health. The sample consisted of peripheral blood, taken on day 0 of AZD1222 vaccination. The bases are TGTGCCAGCAGCTTAAATTGGAATCAGCCCCAGCATTTT. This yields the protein CASSLNWNQPQHF. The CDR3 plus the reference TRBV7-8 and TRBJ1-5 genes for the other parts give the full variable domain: GAGVSQSPRYKVAKRGQDVALRCDPISGHVSLFWYQQALGQGPEFLTYFQNEAQLDKSGLPSDRFFAERPEGSVSTLKIQRTQQEDSAVYLCASSLNWNQPQHFGDGTRLSIL.